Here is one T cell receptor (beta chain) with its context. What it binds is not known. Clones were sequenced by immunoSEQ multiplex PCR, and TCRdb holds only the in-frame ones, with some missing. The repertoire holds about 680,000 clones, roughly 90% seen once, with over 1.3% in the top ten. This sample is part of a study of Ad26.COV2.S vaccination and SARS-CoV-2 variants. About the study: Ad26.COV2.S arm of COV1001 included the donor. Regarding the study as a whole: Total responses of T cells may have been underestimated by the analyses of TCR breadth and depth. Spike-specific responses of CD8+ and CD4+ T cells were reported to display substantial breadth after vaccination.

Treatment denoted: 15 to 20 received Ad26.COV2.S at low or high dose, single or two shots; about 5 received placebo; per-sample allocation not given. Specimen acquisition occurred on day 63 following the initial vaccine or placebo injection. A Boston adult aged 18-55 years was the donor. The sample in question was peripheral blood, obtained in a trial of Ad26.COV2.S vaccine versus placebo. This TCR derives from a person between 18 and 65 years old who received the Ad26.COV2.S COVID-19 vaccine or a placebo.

CDR3 amino acids: CASSPGQGLTDTQYF. CDR3 DNA: TGTGCCAGCAGTCCGGGACAGGGATTGACAGATACGCAGTATTTT. The V call is TRBV27, the J call TRBJ2-3, with 9 bases fitting TRBD1. Germline lookup yields CDR1 MNHEY and CDR2 SMNVEV (reference sequence). The CDR3 loop spans 15 amino acids. The V segment lost 5 bases and the J segment 3 bases; nucleotides outside the gene matches: 6.